This record looks at one T cell receptor (beta chain) sequence and its context. As yet, its antigen is unknown. Each subset's genomic DNA was split evenly across several immunoSEQ plates. It was 150 to 200 ng DNA, 31,000 or so T cell genomes, that sorted-subset replicate PCRs used. The data were produced by immunoSEQ multiplex PCR, yet TCRdb's version contains in-frame clones alone and is incomplete. The table lists some 1,100,000 clones, around three quarters of them singletons. V lost 3 bases to trimming and J lost 5 bases; unmatched junction nucleotides: 4. This CDR3 is built from 14 residues. Germline lookup yields CDR1 LNHNV and CDR2 YYDKDF (reference sequence). The data were taken from a study of shared clonotypes between healthy human individuals. Study details: For every donor, three CD4 naive, three CD4 memory, two CD8 naive and one CD8 memory plates were used.

Study-wide findings and caveats: Naive subsets tended to show greater estimated richness than memory subsets.

This rearrangement joins TRBV15 to TRBJ2-1; 7 nucleotides agree with TRBD1. Sample: memory CD4+ T cells from PBMCs. The subset is: CD45RA-negative fraction. The receptor's source is a young man in good health. Some clones in this sample may be carry-over from other donors' samples. CDR3: CATSSDGTDNEQFF. The CDR3 nucleotides are TGTGCCACCAGCAGTGACGGGACAGACAATGAGCAGTTCTTC.